Shown below are 8 T cell receptor beta chains from a single sample sequenced in a study of cytomegalovirus exposure and HLA in healthy donors. PCR amplification relied on 60 Vbeta primers (plus 13 Jbeta primers). Measured with immunoSEQ multiplex PCR; TCRdb has only the in-frame clones, and not every one. This specimen shows some 70,000 clones; the ten leading clones hold 2.5% to 3%. Sequenced input: PBMCs. These receptors all come from a man between 35 and 55 years old in good health and CMV-seronegative.

V usage is TRBV2 and J usage is TRBJ2-3; D is undetermined. Trimming cost V 5 bases and J 1 base, with 4 bases left between them. Germline V gives CDR1 SNHLY, CDR2 FYNNEI. CDR3 length: 12 amino acids. Written as DNA, the CDR3 is TGTGCCAGCAGTTCGGGCACAGATACGCAGTATTTT. It codes for CASSSGTDTQYF.

The rearrangement uses TRBV6-1 and TRBJ2-1; TRBD1 aligns across 9 bases. The V and J ends lost 5 bases and 6 bases, in that order; junction bases with no gene match: 8. This CDR3 has 15 residues. Per the germline V gene, CDR1 is MNHNS and CDR2 is SASEGT. DNA for the CDR3: TGTGCCAGCAGTCTAGCGACGACAGGGGGCAATGAGCAGTTCTTC. Translation: CASSLATTGGNEQFF.

For the CDR3, the DNA is TGTGCCAGCAGCTTGGTTCTACAGGGGAGCGGCTACACCTTC. Protein sequence: CASSLVLQGSGYTF. V and J are TRBV5-4 and TRBJ1-2; the match to TRBD1 covers 7 bases. Germline lookup yields CDR1 SGHNT and CDR2 YYREEE (reference sequence). The V and J ends lost 0 bases and 8 bases, in that order; junction bases with no gene match: 7. CDR3 length: 14 amino acids.

The CDR3 loop is CASSLEDSGGEKLFF. In DNA, the CDR3 is TGTGCCAGCAGCTTAGAGGACAGTGGGGGAGAAAAACTGTTTTTT. The chain joins TRBV7-9 to TRBJ1-4; the D gene is possibly TRBD1 (6 bases). The CDR3 sequence is 15 residues long. V lost 1 base, J lost 8 bases, and 14 bases lay in between. CDR1 and CDR2 from the germline V gene are SEHNR and FQNEAQ (reference sequence).

The V and J genes are TRBV30 and TRBJ2-5, with TRBD1 identical over 8 bases. From germline, CDR1 is GTSNPN and CDR2 SVGIG (reference sequence). Trimming at V came to 3 bases and at J to 4 bases, leaving 4 bases not matched to a gene. This CDR3 region has 13 residues. The CDR3 is CAWSQGQAETQYF. The CDR3 DNA follows: TGTGCCTGGAGCCAGGGACAGGCAGAGACCCAGTACTTC.

V and J are TRBV5-5 and TRBJ2-7, with 9 bases fitting TRBD1. The CDR3 spans 14 residues. Looked up from germline, CDR1 is SGHKS and CDR2 is YYEKEE (reference sequence). The junction had 6 bases not matched to a gene; V was cut back by 4 bases and J by 4 bases. The CDR3 loop is CASSGGQGLYEQYF. The CDR3 coding sequence is TGTGCCAGCAGCGGGGGACAGGGTCTGTACGAGCAGTACTTC.

The chain employs TRBV15 and TRBJ1-2, with TRBD1 identical over 9 bases. Unmatched junction bases numbered 3, after V lost 1 base and J lost 3 bases. The length of the CDR3 is 15 residues. Germline V lookup: CDR1 LNHNV, CDR2 YYDKDF (reference sequence). CDR3 amino acids: CATSRGDRVDYGYTF. Written as DNA, the CDR3 is TGTGCCACCAGCAGAGGGGACAGGGTTGACTATGGCTACACCTTC.

The CDR3 reads CASSPYGVGETQYF. In DNA, the CDR3 is TGTGCCAGCAGCCCATACGGGGTCGGAGAGACCCAGTACTTC. J is TRBJ2-5 and V is TRBV7-3; possible D gene TRBD2, 5 bases. From germline, CDR1 is SGHTA and CDR2 FQGTGA. The CDR3 spans 14 residues. The ends were cut back, 5 bases at V and 4 bases at J, with 14 bases in the middle.